The present T cell receptor beta chain was sequenced within a study of blood T cell repertoires in COVID-19. Study summary: COVID-19 samples from acute and convalescent phases originated in the United States, Italy and Spain. PBMCs, B-cell-depleted T cells, or T cells were the source of the cDNA or gDNA that made up the material.

The CDR3 is made up of 14 amino acids. Per the germline V gene, CDR1 is SGHAT and CDR2 is FQNNGV. V lost 7 bases, J lost 4 bases, and 7 bases stayed unmatched. The assay was immunoSEQ multiplex PCR, and TCRdb's table has in-frame clones only and misses some. The sample shows some 300,000 clones, approximately 90% of them seen only once. The V gene is TRBV11-2, the J gene TRBJ1-1; TRBD1 aligns across 9 bases. This receptor was identified in a woman aged 25 to 45 who had recovered from COVID-19. Material: peripheral blood. CDR3 protein: CASNTDRGFTEAFF. Written as DNA, the CDR3 is TGTGCCAGCAACACCGACAGGGGGTTCACTGAAGCTTTCTTT.